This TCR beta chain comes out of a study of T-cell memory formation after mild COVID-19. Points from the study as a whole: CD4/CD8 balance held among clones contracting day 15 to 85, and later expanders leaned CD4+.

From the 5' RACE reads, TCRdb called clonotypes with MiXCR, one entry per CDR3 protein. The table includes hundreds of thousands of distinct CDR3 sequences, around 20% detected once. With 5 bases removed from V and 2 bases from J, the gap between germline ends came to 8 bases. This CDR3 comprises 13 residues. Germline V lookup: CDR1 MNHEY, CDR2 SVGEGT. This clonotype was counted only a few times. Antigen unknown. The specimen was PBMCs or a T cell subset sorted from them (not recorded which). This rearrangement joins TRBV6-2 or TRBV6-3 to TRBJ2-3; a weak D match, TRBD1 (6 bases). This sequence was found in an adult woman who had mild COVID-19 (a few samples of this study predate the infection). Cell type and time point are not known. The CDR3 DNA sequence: TGTGCCAGCAGTGACAGGAACACAGATACGCAGTATTTT. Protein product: CASSDRNTDTQYF.